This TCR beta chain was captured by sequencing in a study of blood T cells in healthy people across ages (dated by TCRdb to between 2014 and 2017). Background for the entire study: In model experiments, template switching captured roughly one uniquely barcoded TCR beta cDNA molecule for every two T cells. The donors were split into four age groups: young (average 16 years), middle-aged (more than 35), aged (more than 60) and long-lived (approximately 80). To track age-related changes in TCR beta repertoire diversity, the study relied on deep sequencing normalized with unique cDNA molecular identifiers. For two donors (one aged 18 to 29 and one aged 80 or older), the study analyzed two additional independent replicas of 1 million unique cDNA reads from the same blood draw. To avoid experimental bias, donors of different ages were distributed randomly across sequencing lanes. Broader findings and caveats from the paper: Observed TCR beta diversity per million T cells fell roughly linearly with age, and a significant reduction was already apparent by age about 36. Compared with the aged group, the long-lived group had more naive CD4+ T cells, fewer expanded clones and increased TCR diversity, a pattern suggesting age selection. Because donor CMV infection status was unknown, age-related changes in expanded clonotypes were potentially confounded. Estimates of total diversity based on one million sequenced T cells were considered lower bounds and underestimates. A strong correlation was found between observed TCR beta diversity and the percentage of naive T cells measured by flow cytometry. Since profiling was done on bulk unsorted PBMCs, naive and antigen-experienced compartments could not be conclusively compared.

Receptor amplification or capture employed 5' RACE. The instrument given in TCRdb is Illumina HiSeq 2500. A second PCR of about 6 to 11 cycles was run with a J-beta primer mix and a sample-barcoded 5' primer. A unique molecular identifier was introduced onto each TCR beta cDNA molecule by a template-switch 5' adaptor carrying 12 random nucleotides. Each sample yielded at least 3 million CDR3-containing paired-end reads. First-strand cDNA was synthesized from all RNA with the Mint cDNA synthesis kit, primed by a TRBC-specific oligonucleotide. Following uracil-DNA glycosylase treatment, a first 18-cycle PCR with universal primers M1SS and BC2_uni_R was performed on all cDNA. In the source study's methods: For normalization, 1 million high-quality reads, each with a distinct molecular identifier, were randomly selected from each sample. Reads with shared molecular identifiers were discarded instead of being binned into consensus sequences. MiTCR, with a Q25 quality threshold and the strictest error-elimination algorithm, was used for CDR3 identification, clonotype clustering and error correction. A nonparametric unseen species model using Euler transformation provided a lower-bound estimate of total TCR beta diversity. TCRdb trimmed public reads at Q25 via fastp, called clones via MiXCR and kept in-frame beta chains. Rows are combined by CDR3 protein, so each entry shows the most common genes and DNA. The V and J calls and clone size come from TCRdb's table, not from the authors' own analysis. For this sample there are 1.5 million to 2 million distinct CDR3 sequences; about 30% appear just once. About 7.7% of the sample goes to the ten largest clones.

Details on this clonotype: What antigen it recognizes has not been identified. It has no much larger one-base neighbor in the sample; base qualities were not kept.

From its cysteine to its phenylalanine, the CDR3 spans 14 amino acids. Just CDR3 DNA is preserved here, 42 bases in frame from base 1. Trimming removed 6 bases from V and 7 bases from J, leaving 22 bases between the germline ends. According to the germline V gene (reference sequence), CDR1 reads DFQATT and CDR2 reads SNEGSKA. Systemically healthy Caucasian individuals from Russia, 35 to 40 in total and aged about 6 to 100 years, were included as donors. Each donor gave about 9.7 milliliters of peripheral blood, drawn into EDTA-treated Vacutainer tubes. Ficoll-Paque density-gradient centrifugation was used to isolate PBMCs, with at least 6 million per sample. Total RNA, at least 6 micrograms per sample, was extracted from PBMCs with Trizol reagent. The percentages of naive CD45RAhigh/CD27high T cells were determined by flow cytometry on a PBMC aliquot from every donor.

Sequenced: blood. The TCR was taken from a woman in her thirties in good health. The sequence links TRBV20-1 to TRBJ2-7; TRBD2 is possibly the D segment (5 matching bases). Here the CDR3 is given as CSAEARGSFFEQYF. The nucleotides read TGCAGTGCGGAGGCTAGAGGGAGTTTCTTTGAGCAGTACTTC.